This is a list of T cell receptor beta chains from one sample in a study of cytomegalovirus exposure and HLA in healthy donors. Method: immunoSEQ multiplex PCR; TCRdb's copy keeps in-frame clones and lacks some. There are more than 150,000 clones in the sample; 65% to 85% occur only once, and around 1.4% lies in the top ten. Sequences were obtained from PBMCs. The receptors were sampled from a girl aged 5-17 years in good health and CMV-seropositive. Both conserved end residues are part of each CDR3.

V gene: TRBV19; J gene: TRBJ2-7; CDR3 protein: CASSIPGRYEQYF
V gene: TRBV27; J gene: TRBJ2-1; CDR3 protein: CASSFTSGYNEQFF
V gene: TRBV7-9; J gene: TRBJ2-5; CDR3 protein: CASSPSLGSTIETQYF
V gene: TRBV12-5; J gene: TRBJ2-1; CDR3 protein: CASGDQGLANEQFF
V gene: TRBV2; J gene: TRBJ2-1; CDR3 protein: CASSEGQAGYRFF
V gene: TRBV10-2; J gene: TRBJ2-7; CDR3 protein: CASSDGLTLYEQYF
V gene: TRBV15; J gene: TRBJ1-3; CDR3 protein: CATSRDPLTGIAGNTIYF
V gene: TRBV6-1; J gene: TRBJ1-2; CDR3 protein: CASSADRGDYGYTF
V gene: TRBV5-1; J gene: TRBJ2-1; CDR3 protein: CASSREGGTGVPNEQFF
V gene: TRBV6-5; J gene: TRBJ1-2; CDR3 protein: CASSYRTGYGYTF
V gene: TRBV6-1; J gene: TRBJ2-1; CDR3 protein: CASRGLAGGYNEQFF
V gene: TRBV10-3; J gene: TRBJ1-4; CDR3 protein: CAISETPGTGSREKLFF
V gene: TRBV7-3; J gene: TRBJ2-1; CDR3 protein: CASSLSGLAYNEQFF
V gene: TRBV4-3; J gene: TRBJ2-7; CDR3 protein: CASSQEYASSYEQYF
V gene: TRBV5-6; J gene: TRBJ2-2; CDR3 protein: CASSLGTSGRYGTGELFF
V gene: TRBV7-8; J gene: TRBJ2-2; CDR3 protein: CASSLARTGGITTLVGELFF
V gene: TRBV11-2; J gene: TRBJ2-7; CDR3 protein: CASSPDTEQYF
V gene: TRBV7-2; J gene: TRBJ2-3; CDR3 protein: CASSLAPAGVVRDTQYF
V gene: TRBV30; J gene: TRBJ1-1; CDR3 protein: CAWSSYRTGGKNTEAFF
V gene: TRBV11-2; J gene: TRBJ2-1; CDR3 protein: CASSLGLAGVEQFF
V gene: TRBV7-9; J gene: TRBJ1-4; CDR3 protein: CASSLAPNRGAFF
V gene: TRBV9; J gene: TRBJ1-3; CDR3 protein: CASSVSRGSGNTIYF
V gene: TRBV5-1; J gene: TRBJ1-1; CDR3 protein: CASSWGTGNTEAFF
V gene: TRBV19; J gene: TRBJ2-1; CDR3 protein: CASSIAGGVANEQFF
V gene: TRBV7-9; J gene: TRBJ2-1; CDR3 protein: CASSFPTSGRALPYNEQFF
V gene: TRBV18; J gene: TRBJ1-1; CDR3 protein: CASSLRGSNTEAFF
V gene: TRBV30; J gene: TRBJ1-2; CDR3 protein: CAWGLRLGGKYYGYTF
V gene: TRBV5-1; J gene: TRBJ2-7; CDR3 protein: CASSLGRVSSYEQYF
V gene: TRBV30; J gene: TRBJ2-5; CDR3 protein: CALDRGISSGRGETQYF
V gene: TRBV6-5; J gene: TRBJ1-2; CDR3 protein: CASSYSDGGSYGYTF